These T cell receptor beta chains were read from a single sample in a study of Ad26.COV2.S vaccination and SARS-CoV-2 variants. Assay used: immunoSEQ multiplex PCR; TCRdb lists only in-frame clones, some missing. The table lists hundreds of thousands of clones, more than 80% of them singletons. Source: peripheral blood, taken in a trial of Ad26.COV2.S vaccine versus placebo. Source of these receptors: a person between 18 and 65 years old who received the Ad26.COV2.S COVID-19 vaccine or a placebo. CDR3s include the opening cysteine and the closing phenylalanine or tryptophan. Fields, in order: V gene, D gene, clone size, J gene, CDR3 DNA, CDR3 protein. The D gene is left open where the match is weak. For some rows the clone size is stated as once, few or many, or as a class when expanded; others skip it.

TRBV10-3	-	-	TRBJ2-7	TGTGCCATCAGTCCCCGTGGGGAAACGGATTACGAGCAGTACTTC	CAISPRGETDYEQYF
TRBV20-1	TRBD1	-	TRBJ1-6	TGCAGTGCTAGTTTTTTTTTACAGGGGGATTCACCCCTCCACTTT	CSASFFLQGDSPLHF
TRBV12-5	-	once	TRBJ2-7	TGTGCTAGCCGGGGCGCGACGGCCTCCTACGAGCAGTACTTC	CASRGATASYEQYF
TRBV7-9	TRBD2	-	TRBJ2-3	TGTGCCAGCAGCGGGGAACTAGCGGGGTACACAGATACGCAGTATTTT	CASSGELAGYTDTQYF
TRBV19	-	few	TRBJ2-1	TGTGCCAGTAGTTTGTACAATGAGCAGTTCTTC	CASSLYNEQFF
TRBV2	TRBD1	-	TRBJ1-2	TGTGCCAGCAGTGGTCAACAGGGGACCTATGGCTACACCTTC	CASSGQQGTYGYTF
TRBV27	-	-	TRBJ1-6	TGTGCCAGCATGCCCGGGGACACCATCGATCCCCTCCACTTT	CASMPGDTIDPLHF
TRBV20-1	-	once	TRBJ1-5	TGCAGTGCTAGTTCTAGAGATCAGCCCCAGCATTTT	CSASSRDQPQHF
TRBV5-1	TRBD2	-	TRBJ2-1	TGCGCCAGCAGCCCGATACCGATTAGACTAGCGGGAGGGCCCAATGAGCAGTTCTTC	CASSPIPIRLAGGPNEQFF
TRBV7-2	-	-	TRBJ2-5	TGTGCCAGCAGCCCCCACCCACAAGAGACCCAGTACTTC	CASSPHPQETQYF
TRBV5-1	-	-	TRBJ2-1	TGCGCCAGCAGCTTGGTTCCCAGGAGCTCCTACAATGAGCAGTTCTTC	CASSLVPRSSYNEQFF
TRBV29-1	-	-	TRBJ1-4	TGCAGCGTTGCCTTTCGCGACAGACTTGAAAAACTGTTTTTT	CSVAFRDRLEKLFF
TRBV7-9	-	-	TRBJ1-2	TGTGCCAGCAGCTTAGGACCGCACTATGGCTACACCTTC	CASSLGPHYGYTF
TRBV27	TRBD2	-	TRBJ2-3	TGTGCCAGCAGTTTAGCGTCAGGACTAGCGAGCACAGATACGCAGTATTTT	CASSLASGLASTDTQYF
TRBV18	-	-	TRBJ2-1	TGTGCCAGCTCAATGGACTTCTACAATGAGCAGTTCTTC	CASSMDFYNEQFF
TRBV14	-	-	TRBJ1-3	TGTGCCAGCAGCCAAGTGGCAGCTGGAAACACCATATATTTT	CASSQVAAGNTIYF
TRBV6-1	-	-	TRBJ2-1	TGTGCCAGCAGTGTGGGGACAAAAGGCGGGAGAGACTACAATGAGCAGTTCTTC	CASSVGTKGGRDYNEQFF
TRBV30	-	once	TRBJ1-2	TGTGCCTGGAGACTCTCTGAGAACTATGGCTACACCTTC	CAWRLSENYGYTF
TRBV3-1/TRBV3-2	-	-	TRBJ2-7	TGTGCCAGCAGCCAAGCCAGACCGTTCGGGAGATACGAGCAGTACTTC	CASSQARPFGRYEQYF
TRBV27	TRBD2	-	TRBJ2-3	TGTGCCAGCAGTTTGCTAGCGGGACTCACAGATACGCAGTATTTT	CASSLLAGLTDTQYF
TRBV7-8	-	-	TRBJ2-2	TGTGCCAGCAGCCTCGACGATCTGAGGAACACCGGGGAGCTGTTTTTT	CASSLDDLRNTGELFF
TRBV4-2	TRBD1	-	TRBJ1-4	TGTGCCAGCAGCCGGGACAGGGGTGAAAGAGATAATGAAAAACTGTTTTTT	CASSRDRGERDNEKLFF
TRBV10-3	TRBD2	-	TRBJ2-3	TGTGCCATCAGTCCTCTAGCGGGGGCAAGCACAGATACGCAGTATTTT	CAISPLAGASTDTQYF
TRBV25-1	TRBD2	-	TRBJ2-2	TGTGCCAGCAGCCCCGATCGACCTATGGGGGGGACCGGGGAGCTGTTTTTT	CASSPDRPMGGTGELFF
TRBV13	-	-	TRBJ2-7	TGTGCCAGCAGCCAGGGGTCCCTAACCTACGAGCAGTACTTC	CASSQGSLTYEQYF
TRBV4-1	-	-	TRBJ2-5	TGCGCCAGCAGCCAAGTTGTTCCGGAGACCCAGTACTTC	CASSQVVPETQYF
TRBV18	-	-	TRBJ2-5	TGTGCCAGCTCGCGGACTCAGGAAGAGACCCAGTACTTC	CASSRTQEETQYF
TRBV6-2/TRBV6-3	-	-	TRBJ2-1	TGTGCCAGCAGTTACTCGAGTACGGAGCAGTTCTTC	CASSYSSTEQFF
TRBV6-1	-	once	TRBJ1-5	TGTGCCAGCAGTGAAATTGGTGGTTTGCCCCAGCATTTT	CASSEIGGLPQHF
TRBV7-2	TRBD1	once	TRBJ1-3	TGTGCCAGCAGCGCCTTAACCGGGACAGGCACAAGTGGAAACACCATATATTTT	CASSALTGTGTSGNTIYF
TRBV6-5	-	-	TRBJ1-1	TGTGCCAGCAGACGACAGGTTCCGAACACTGAAGCTTTCTTT	CASRRQVPNTEAFF
TRBV11-3	TRBD1	-	TRBJ2-7	TGTGCCAGCAGTTCAGACAGGGGTAACTACGAGCAGTACTTC	CASSSDRGNYEQYF
TRBV6-5	-	-	TRBJ1-1	TGTGCCAGCAGTTACTCGCAAGGGGTCCGCACTGAAGCTTTCTTT	CASSYSQGVRTEAFF
TRBV9	TRBD2	-	TRBJ2-1	TGTGCCAGCAATGATGGCGGGAGTATAAATGAGCAGTTCTTC	CASNDGGSINEQFF
TRBV5-5	TRBD1	-	TRBJ1-6	TGTGCCAGCAGCTGGGGGACAGGGAATAATTCACCCCTCCACTTT	CASSWGTGNNSPLHF
TRBV5-1	-	-	TRBJ1-2	TGCGCCAGCAGCTTGGGGCAACCCGGGTGGGGCTACACCTTC	CASSLGQPGWGYTF
TRBV6-5	-	-	TRBJ1-3	TGTGCCAGCACCCGGGTAGGAGGAAACACCATATATTTT	CASTRVGGNTIYF
TRBV28	-	-	TRBJ1-1	TGTGCCAGCAGTTTACGACAGAGTCGCACTGAAGCTTTCTTT	CASSLRQSRTEAFF
TRBV6-5	TRBD2	-	TRBJ2-3	TGTGCCAGCTCTACGGGGGGAAAGTGGGCAGATACGCAGTATTTT	CASSTGGKWADTQYF
TRBV7-2	-	-	TRBJ1-1	TGTGCCAGCAGCTCCCGGGACGGCACTGAAGCTTTCTTT	CASSSRDGTEAFF
TRBV7-9	-	-	TRBJ1-5	TGTGCCAGCAGCTTAGGACAGAATCAGCCCCAGCATTTT	CASSLGQNQPQHF
TRBV20-1	-	-	TRBJ1-3	TGCAGTGCTAGTAAGGAGGGATTCTCTGGAAACACCATATATTTT	CSASKEGFSGNTIYF
TRBV7-9	-	-	TRBJ1-1	TGTGCCAGCAGCTTAAACAGCGGGTCTGAAGCTTTCTTT	CASSLNSGSEAFF
TRBV25-1	-	-	TRBJ2-3	TGTGCCAGCAGGGAAAGGGATACGCAGTATTTT	CASRERDTQYF
TRBV9	TRBD2	-	TRBJ2-7	TGTGCCAGCAGCAGAAAGGGACTAGCGGGAGGTAACGAGCAGTACTTC	CASSRKGLAGGNEQYF
TRBV18	-	-	TRBJ1-1	TGTGCCAGCTCACCAAGGACATATGGGGACACTGAAGCTTTCTTT	CASSPRTYGDTEAFF
TRBV18	-	-	TRBJ1-2	TGTGCCAGCTCACCGGAGAACTATGGCTACACCTTC	CASSPENYGYTF
TRBV4-1	-	-	TRBJ1-3	TGCGCCAGCAGCCAAGGAAGGTCAGGGCCTGGAAACACCATATATTTT	CASSQGRSGPGNTIYF
TRBV19	-	-	TRBJ2-7	TGTGCCAGTAGTATAGATGCCGGGAGAGTGATCCACGAGCAGTACTTC	CASSIDAGRVIHEQYF
TRBV27	-	-	TRBJ2-2	TGTGCCAGCAGCCTCTATGTTACCGGGGAGCTGTTTTTT	CASSLYVTGELFF
TRBV4-1	TRBD1	-	TRBJ1-4	TGCGCCAGCAGCCCACGCGGCAAGGACGAGGGGGCTGGGGAAAAACTGTTTTTT	CASSPRGKDEGAGEKLFF
TRBV7-6	-	-	TRBJ1-4	TGTGCCAGCAGCTTACGTCCTCGGTCGGGTAATGAAAAACTGTTTTTT	CASSLRPRSGNEKLFF